The rows below give T cell receptor beta chains drawn from one sample of a study of beta chain features in type 1 diabetes. Only in-frame clones appear in the TCRdb table, and some are missing; sequencing was by immunoSEQ multiplex PCR. The sample holds around 500,000 clones; around 10% are singletons and the top ten take about 0.045%. Sequencing was done on a sample of naive CD4+ T cells from blood. Source of these receptors: a woman in her late teens or twenties in good health. Each CDR3 is given with its conserved first and last residue. Each record gives: D gene, clone size, J gene, V gene, CDR3 protein, CDR3 DNA. A D gene is named only where the DNA matches it firmly. The size entry is marked missing in some rows and otherwise reads once, few, many or a size class.

TRBD1	few	TRBJ2-1	TRBV27	CASSEDRVYEQFF	TGTGCCAGCAGCGAGGACAGGGTCTATGAGCAGTTCTTC
TRBD1	NA	TRBJ2-1	TRBV7-2	CASSLEDRYYNEQFF	TGTGCCAGCAGCTTGGAGGACAGGTATTACAATGAGCAGTTCTTC
TRBD2	NA	TRBJ2-5	TRBV7-8	CASSTSAGAGETQYF	TGTGCCAGCAGCACCTCAGCGGGAGCTGGGGAGACCCAGTACTTC
TRBD2	NA	TRBJ2-1	TRBV30	CAWALAGGLSYNEQFF	TGTGCCTGGGCTCTAGCGGGAGGGCTCTCCTACAATGAGCAGTTCTTC
NA	few	TRBJ2-3	TRBV4-2	CASSQDKVGNTQYF	TGTGCCAGCAGCCAAGATAAAGTGGGGAATACGCAGTATTTT
TRBD1	NA	TRBJ2-1	TRBV9	CASSPRTGADEQFF	TGTGCCAGCAGCCCGCGGACAGGGGCGGATGAGCAGTTCTTC
NA	few	TRBJ1-2	TRBV29-1	CSVEGLNGRRGGSYGYTF	TGCAGCGTTGAGGGACTCAACGGACGGAGAGGAGGGTCCTATGGCTACACCTTC
TRBD1	NA	TRBJ2-3	TRBV5-4	CASSPGTGTDTQYF	TGTGCCAGCAGCCCCGGGACAGGCACAGATACGCAGTATTTT
NA	few	TRBJ2-1	TRBV5-6	CASSNRGGEQFF	TGTGCCAGCTCGAATAGGGGCGGTGAGCAGTTCTTC
NA	few	TRBJ2-5	TRBV25-1	CASSGRGAETQYF	TGTGCCAGCAGTGGGCGCGGGGCAGAGACCCAGTACTTC
TRBD1	NA	TRBJ2-1	TRBV10-3	CAISEAGQGLLGEQFF	TGTGCCATCAGTGAGGCAGGACAGGGCTTGCTCGGTGAGCAGTTCTTC
NA	few	TRBJ2-7	TRBV5-1	CASTPVAGSYEQYF	TGCGCCAGCACCCCGGTTGCGGGGTCCTACGAGCAGTACTTC
NA	few	TRBJ2-5	TRBV5-1	CASSPGRLMETQYF	TGCGCCAGCAGTCCCGGACGCCTCATGGAGACCCAGTACTTC
NA	NA	TRBJ2-4	TRBV28	CASSFARGQVTKNIQYF	TGTGCCAGCAGTTTTGCCCGTGGGCAGGTAACCAAAAACATTCAGTACTTC
NA	NA	TRBJ2-1	TRBV5-1	CASSLGWGPDEQFF	TGCGCCAGCAGCTTGGGATGGGGGCCGGATGAGCAGTTCTTC
TRBD1	NA	TRBJ1-5	TRBV27	CASSWDRDSNQPQHF	TGTGCCAGCAGTTGGGACAGGGATAGCAATCAGCCCCAGCATTTT
TRBD1	NA	TRBJ2-5	TRBV27	CASSWGQGETQYF	TGTGCCAGCAGTTGGGGACAGGGAGAGACCCAGTACTTC
NA	few	TRBJ1-1	TRBV30	CAWSVHADYTEAFF	TGTGCCTGGAGTGTACATGCCGACTACACTGAAGCTTTCTTT
NA	few	TRBJ2-7	TRBV5-1	CASSPDLDRGSYEQYF	TGCGCCAGCAGCCCGGATTTAGATCGCGGTTCCTACGAGCAGTACTTC
NA	few	TRBJ1-1	TRBV20-1	CSAKKTLEAFF	TGCAGTGCTAAGAAGACCCTTGAAGCTTTCTTT
NA	NA	TRBJ1-5	TRBV15	CATSPHVGVTGQPQHF	TGTGCCACCAGCCCCCACGTGGGGGTTACCGGACAGCCCCAGCATTTT
NA	NA	TRBJ2-1	TRBV28	CASRPHWTETTNEQFF	TGTGCCAGCAGACCCCACTGGACCGAAACTACGAATGAGCAGTTCTTC
TRBD1	few	TRBJ2-5	TRBV29-1	CSASQDRGGTQYF	TGCAGCGCCTCCCAGGACAGGGGGGGGACCCAGTACTTC
NA	NA	TRBJ1-6	TRBV20-1	CSANMDSPLHF	TGCAGTGCTAATATGGACTCACCCCTCCACTTT
NA	few	TRBJ1-2	TRBV15	CATSRVGDGYTF	TGTGCCACCAGCAGAGTTGGGGACGGCTACACCTTC
NA	NA	TRBJ2-7	TRBV5-1	CASSFWDSSYEQYF	TGCGCCAGCAGCTTCTGGGATAGCTCCTACGAGCAGTACTTC
NA	few	TRBJ1-1	TRBV14	CASSQTRWRTEAFF	TGTGCCAGCAGCCAAACCCGGTGGCGCACTGAAGCTTTCTTT
TRBD1	few	TRBJ2-1	TRBV25-1	CASRGQGYYNEQFF	TGTGCCAGCAGGGGACAGGGGTACTACAATGAGCAGTTCTTC
TRBD2	few	TRBJ2-1	TRBV2	CASSEPYAGVGYNEQFF	TGTGCCAGCAGTGAACCCTACGCGGGAGTGGGCTACAATGAGCAGTTCTTC
TRBD1	few	TRBJ2-4	TRBV28	CASRLTGRKNIQYF	TGTGCCAGCAGACTGACAGGGCGGAAAAACATTCAGTACTTC
TRBD1	few	TRBJ1-2	TRBV7-2	CASSLAGTGPNYGYTF	TGTGCCAGCAGCTTAGCGGGGACAGGCCCCAACTATGGCTACACCTTC
TRBD1	NA	TRBJ2-2	TRBV5-4	CASSLGQGTTGELFF	TGTGCCAGCAGCTTGGGACAGGGAACTACCGGGGAGCTGTTTTTT
NA	NA	TRBJ2-1	TRBV10-3	CAISLTGEGQFF	TGTGCCATCAGTCTAACAGGCGAGGGGCAGTTCTTC
NA	few	TRBJ1-1	TRBV7-2	CASMAGGVVNTEAFF	TGTGCCAGCATGGCAGGAGGGGTGGTGAACACTGAAGCTTTCTTT
TRBD2	NA	TRBJ2-5	TRBV13	CASSSSGRGTQYF	TGTGCCAGCAGCTCTAGCGGGAGGGGGACCCAGTACTTC
NA	NA	TRBJ1-2	TRBV9	CASSVGTDYGYTF	TGTGCCAGCAGCGTAGGGACAGACTATGGCTACACCTTC
TRBD1	NA	TRBJ2-1	TRBV29-1	CSAPGQGKANEQFF	TGCAGCGCCCCGGGACAGGGGAAGGCCAATGAGCAGTTCTTC
NA	NA	TRBJ2-3	TRBV27	CASSLRTGADTQYF	TGTGCCAGCAGTCTCAGGACTGGCGCAGATACGCAGTATTTT
NA	few	TRBJ1-4	TRBV28	CASNSPSAGENEKLFF	TGTGCCAGCAATTCGCCCTCAGCGGGGGAGAATGAAAAACTGTTTTTT
TRBD1	few	TRBJ2-3	TRBV11-1	CASSRRQGPPDTQYF	TGTGCCAGCAGCCGAAGACAGGGCCCCCCAGATACGCAGTATTTT
NA	few	TRBJ2-7	TRBV4-3	CASSQDYNQGRYLTYEQYF	TGCGCCAGCAGCCAAGATTACAATCAGGGACGATATCTAACCTACGAGCAGTACTTC
NA	few	TRBJ2-7	TRBV29-1	CSVSGDYEQYF	TGCAGCGTTTCGGGGGACTACGAGCAGTACTTC
NA	NA	TRBJ1-1	TRBV7-2	CASSFTRDTEAFF	TGTGCCAGCAGCTTTACGCGGGACACTGAAGCTTTCTTT
NA	NA	TRBJ2-5	TRBV18	CASSPRSGQETQYF	TGTGCCAGCTCACCAAGATCTGGGCAAGAGACCCAGTACTTC
NA	NA	TRBJ2-1	TRBV5-1	CASSLANWTRLTYNEQFF	TGCGCCAGCAGCTTGGCCAACTGGACACGCCTAACCTACAATGAGCAGTTCTTC
NA	NA	TRBJ2-7	TRBV29-1	CSGEQGTEQYF	TGCAGCGGGGAACAGGGCACCGAGCAGTACTTC
NA	NA	TRBJ1-2	TRBV19	CASSRINYGYTF	TGTGCCAGTAGTAGAATCAACTATGGCTACACCTTC
NA	NA	TRBJ2-3	TRBV28	CASSSYTGRAQYF	TGTGCCAGCAGCTCTTATACCGGCAGGGCGCAGTATTTT
NA	few	TRBJ2-3	TRBV7-2	CASSLVGRGEDTQYF	TGTGCCAGCAGCTTAGTGGGTAGGGGGGAAGATACGCAGTATTTT